The 9 T cell receptor beta chains below all came from one sample that was sequenced in a study of blood T cell repertoires in COVID-19. Some clones are missing from TCRdb's copy, which holds only in-frame ones; the method was immunoSEQ multiplex PCR. The repertoire holds around 30,000 clones, with approximately 90% as singletons. Sequenced: peripheral blood. The receptor source for this set is a human donor in a cohort sampled during active COVID-19.

The rearrangement links TRBV19 to TRBJ1-5; TRBD1 aligns across 7 bases. The CDR3 is 14 amino acids. The V segment lost 7 bases and the J segment 7 bases; nucleotides outside the gene matches: 10. Germline assignment: CDR1 LNHDA and CDR2 SQIVND (reference sequence). The CDR3 region has the DNA TGTGCCAGTACCCTATCGGCAGGGGGGCAGCCCCAGCATTTT. Translated: CASTLSAGGQPQHF. The full variable domain, in which reference TRBV19 and TRBJ1-5 provide the parts outside the CDR3, is DGGITQSPKYLFRKEGQNVTLSCEQNLNHDAMYWYRQDPGQGLRLIYYSQIVNDFQKGDIAEGYSVSREKKESFPLTVTSAQKNPTAFYLCASTLSAGGQPQHFGDGTRLSIL.

The V and J genes are TRBV28 and TRBJ2-7; 7 nucleotides align to TRBD2. Losses at the gene ends were 10 bases for V and 5 bases for J; bases not matched to a gene: 8. The CDR3 loop spans 12 amino acids. CDR1 is MDHEN and CDR2 is SYDVKM in the germline V gene. The CDR3 sequence is CATSGGLDEQYF. The CDR3 bases are TGTGCCACCTCGGGGGGTTTGGACGAGCAGTACTTC.

The genes are TRBV7-8 and TRBJ2-1; TRBD1 aligns across 8 bases. V gave up 3 bases and J gave up 4 bases; unmatched junction bases: 11. This CDR3 has 17 residues. CDR1 and CDR2 (germline): SGHVS, FQNEAQ. The CDR3 region is CASSLNPGTGPYNEQFF. The CDR3, as DNA: TGTGCCAGCAGCTTGAACCCCGGGACAGGACCATACAATGAGCAGTTCTTC.

The chain links TRBV6-5 to TRBJ2-1; the D gene is possibly TRBD2 (5 bases). The CDR3 loop spans 13 amino acids. Germline CDR1 reads MNHEY; CDR2 reads SVGAGI. Between the trimmed V and J ends, which lost 3 bases and 5 bases, there was a span of 8 bases. In DNA, the CDR3 is TGTGCCAGCAGTTATCGAGGGAACAATGAGCAGTTCTTC. Translating gives CASSYRGNNEQFF.

This chain links TRBV12-3 or TRBV12-4 with TRBJ2-7; TRBD1 matches 8 bases. The V segment lost 6 bases and the J segment 4 bases; nucleotides outside the gene matches: 5. The CDR3 consists of 13 residues. In DNA form, the CDR3 reads TGTGCCAGCAGGCGCCGGGACAGGTACGAGCAGTACTTC. Encoded protein: CASRRRDRYEQYF.

This clone was observed a single time. The genes are TRBV28 and TRBJ1-2; 10 nucleotides line up with TRBD1. This CDR3 spans 11 amino acids. V dropped 10 bases and J dropped 7; count of bases not matched to a gene: 3. CDR1 and CDR2 from the germline V gene are MDHEN and SYDVKM. The CDR3: CATGTGVGYTF. DNA of the CDR3: TGTGCCACCGGGACAGGGGTTGGCTACACCTTC.

This chain joins TRBV5-8 and TRBJ2-3; a weak D match, TRBD2 (5 bases). The CDR3 contains 16 residues. Germline CDR1 and CDR2: SGHTS and YDEGEE. With 4 bases removed from V and 1 base from J, the gap between germline ends came to 16 bases. CDR3 in amino acids: CASSGGWADGTDTQYF. The CDR3 DNA reads TGTGCCAGCAGCGGAGGTTGGGCAGATGGCACAGATACGCAGTATTTT.

There are a few counts of this clone. The chain links TRBV4-2 to TRBJ2-7, with D perhaps TRBD1 (6 bases). CDR1 and CDR2 (germline): LGHNA, YNFKEQ. V lost 0 bases, J lost 0 bases, and 12 bases lay in between. The CDR3 consists of 16 residues. CDR3 bases: TGTGCCAGCAGCCAAGAACAGGGACCGGGCTCCTACGAGCAGTACTTC. Its protein product is CASSQEQGPGSYEQYF.

The rearrangement links TRBV5-1 to TRBJ2-5; the D gene is possibly TRBD2 (6 bases). CDR3 length equals 15 residues. Between the trimmed V and J ends, which lost 6 bases and 4 bases, there was a span of 19 bases. From germline, CDR1 is SGHRS and CDR2 YFSETQ. The CDR3 nucleotides read TGCGCCAGCACCGGCCGGCCGGGGGTCAGAGAGACCCAGTACTTC. It is translated as CASTGRPGVRETQYF.